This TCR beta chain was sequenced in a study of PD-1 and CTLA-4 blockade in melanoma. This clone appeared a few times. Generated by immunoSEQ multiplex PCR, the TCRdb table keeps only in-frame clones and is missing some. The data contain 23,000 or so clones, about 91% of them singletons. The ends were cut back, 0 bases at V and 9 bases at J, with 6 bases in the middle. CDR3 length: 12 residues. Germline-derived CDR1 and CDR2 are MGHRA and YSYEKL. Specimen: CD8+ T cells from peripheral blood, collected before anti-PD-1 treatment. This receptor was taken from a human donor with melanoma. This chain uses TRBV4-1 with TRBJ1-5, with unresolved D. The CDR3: CASSQEAGPQHF. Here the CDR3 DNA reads TGCGCCAGCAGCCAAGAGGCAGGGCCCCAGCATTTT.